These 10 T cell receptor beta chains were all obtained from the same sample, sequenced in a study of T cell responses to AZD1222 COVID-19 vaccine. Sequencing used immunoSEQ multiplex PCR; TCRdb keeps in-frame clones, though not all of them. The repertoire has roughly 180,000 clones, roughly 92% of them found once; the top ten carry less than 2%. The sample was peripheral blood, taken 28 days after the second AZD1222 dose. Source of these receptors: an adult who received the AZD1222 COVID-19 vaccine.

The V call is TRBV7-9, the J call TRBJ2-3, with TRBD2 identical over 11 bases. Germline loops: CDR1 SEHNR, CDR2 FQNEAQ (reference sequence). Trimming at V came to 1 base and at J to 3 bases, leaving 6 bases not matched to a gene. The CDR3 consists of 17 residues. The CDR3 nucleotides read TGTGCCAGCAGCTTAGGGATAGCGGGAGGGCCGACAGATACGCAGTATTTT. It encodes CASSLGIAGGPTDTQYF.

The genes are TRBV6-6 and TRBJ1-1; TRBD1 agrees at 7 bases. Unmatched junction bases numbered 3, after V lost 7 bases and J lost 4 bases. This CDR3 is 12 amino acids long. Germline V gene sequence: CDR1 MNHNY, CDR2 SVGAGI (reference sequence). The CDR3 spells CASIRGGTEAFF. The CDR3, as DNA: TGTGCCAGCATCAGGGGGGGCACTGAAGCTTTCTTT.

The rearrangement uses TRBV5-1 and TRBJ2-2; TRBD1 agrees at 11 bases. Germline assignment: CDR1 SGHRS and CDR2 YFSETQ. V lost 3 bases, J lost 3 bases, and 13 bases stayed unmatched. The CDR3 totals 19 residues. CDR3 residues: CASSYSRTGGAVDTGELFF. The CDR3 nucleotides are TGCGCCAGCAGCTACTCCCGGACAGGGGGCGCGGTAGACACCGGGGAGCTGTTTTTT.

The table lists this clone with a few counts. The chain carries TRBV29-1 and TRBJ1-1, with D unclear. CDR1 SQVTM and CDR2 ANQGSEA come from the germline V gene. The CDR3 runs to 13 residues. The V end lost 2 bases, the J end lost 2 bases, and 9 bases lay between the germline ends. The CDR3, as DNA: TGCAGCGTTGAAACCTTCTCAAACACTGAAGCTTTCTTT. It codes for CSVETFSNTEAFF. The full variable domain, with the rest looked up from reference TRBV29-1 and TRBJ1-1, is SAVISQKPSRDICQRGTSLTIQCQVDSQVTMMFWYRQQPGQSLTLIATANQGSEATYESGFVIDKFPISRPNLTFSTLTVSNMSPEDSSIYLCSVETFSNTEAFFGQGTRLTVV.

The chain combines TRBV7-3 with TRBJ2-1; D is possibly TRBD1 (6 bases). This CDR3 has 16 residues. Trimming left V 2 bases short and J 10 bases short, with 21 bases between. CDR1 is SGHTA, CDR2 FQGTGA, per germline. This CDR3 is CASSLLGTPPGGEQFF. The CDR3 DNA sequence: TGTGCCAGCAGCTTATTAGGGACACCTCCCGGAGGAGAGCAGTTCTTC.

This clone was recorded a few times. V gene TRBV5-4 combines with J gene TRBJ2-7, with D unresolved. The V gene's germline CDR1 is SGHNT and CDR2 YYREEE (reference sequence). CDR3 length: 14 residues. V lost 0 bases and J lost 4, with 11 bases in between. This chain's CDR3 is CASSLVPDLYEQYF. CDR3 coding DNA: TGTGCCAGCAGCTTGGTACCAGACCTATACGAGCAGTACTTC.

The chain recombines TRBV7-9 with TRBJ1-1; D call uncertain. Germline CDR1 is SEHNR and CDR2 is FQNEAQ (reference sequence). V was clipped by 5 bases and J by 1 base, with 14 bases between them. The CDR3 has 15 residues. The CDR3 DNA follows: TGTGCCAGCAGCCTCCTTACAGCACGGAACACTGAAGCTTTCTTT. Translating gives CASSLLTARNTEAFF.

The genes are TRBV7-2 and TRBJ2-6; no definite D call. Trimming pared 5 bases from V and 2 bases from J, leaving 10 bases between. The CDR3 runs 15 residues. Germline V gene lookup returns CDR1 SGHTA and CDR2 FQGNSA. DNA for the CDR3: TGTGCCAGCAGCAACCACCACCCTGGGGCCAACGTCCTGACTTTC. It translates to CASSNHHPGANVLTF.

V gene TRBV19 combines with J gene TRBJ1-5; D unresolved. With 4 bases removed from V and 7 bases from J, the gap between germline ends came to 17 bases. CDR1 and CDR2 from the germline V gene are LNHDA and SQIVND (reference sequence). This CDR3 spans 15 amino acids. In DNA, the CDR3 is TGTGCCAGTAGTACCCTGCGGACGGCCAAGCAGCCCCAGCATTTT. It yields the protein CASSTLRTAKQPQHF.

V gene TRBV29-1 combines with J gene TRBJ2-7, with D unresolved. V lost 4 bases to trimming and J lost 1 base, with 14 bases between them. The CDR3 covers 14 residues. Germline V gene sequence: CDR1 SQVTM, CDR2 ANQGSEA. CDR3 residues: CSVALLIESYEQYF. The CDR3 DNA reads TGCAGCGTTGCCCTGTTGATAGAGTCCTACGAGCAGTACTTC.